This T cell receptor beta chain originates from a study of blood T cell repertoires in COVID-19 (dated by TCRdb to the early 2020s). Broadly, across the study: Samples from collaborators originated in the United States, Italy and Spain and spanned both the acute and convalescent phases of COVID-19. The repertoires were made available in a free public database intended to serve as a resource for research on the immune response to SARS-CoV-2. Where available, HLA class I and class II types were obtained from metadata supplied by the sample provider rather than from assay-based typing. Samples came from the ongoing ImmuneRACE study (first 160 participants) plus 1,254 subjects from 6 global collaborators. Deeply sampled blood TCRbeta repertoires from subjects exposed to, actively infected with, or recovered from COVID-19 were included in the dataset. Sample metadata almost always included a de-identified subject ID, COVID-19 status, age in years and sex. The material from the prospective study consisted of cDNA or gDNA derived from T cells, B-cell-depleted T cells, or PBMCs.

A word on this clone: The antigen it binds to is not known. It has no much larger one-base neighbor in the sample; base qualities were not kept.

Each collaborating institution followed its own protocols to collect whole blood in K2EDTA tubes. For TCRbeta analysis, collaborators shipped samples as frozen whole blood, isolated PBMCs, or DNA extracted from either of those sample types. TCRbeta CDR3 regions were amplified from genomic DNA using the immunoSEQ Assay, a bias-controlled multiplex PCR. The authors' analysis ran thus. The number of nucleated cells in each sample was estimated by amplification of reference gene primers within the assay. Sequence reads were collapsed and filtered to measure the absolute abundance of every unique TCRbeta CDR3 rearrangement. For each sample, productive Simpson clonality was calculated as the square root of Simpson's diversity index across productive rearrangements. The table was pulled from immuneACCESS by TCRdb, which kept in-frame rearrangements only. Such tables lose some clones; where checked, under half of the loss comes from unresolved V genes, and the rest has no known cause. Clonal size and the V and J genes are those of that table, whereas D and trimming came from the DNA. The sample profile shows 80,000 to 100,000 clones; 86% of them were found once. The top ten constitute 22% of the sample.

The full study reports these points: The amount of clinical and demographic metadata varied by source and participant and was provided uncurated.

At the junction V is shortened by 2 bases and J by 6 bases; bases outside the gene matches: 9. The CDR3, from cysteine to phenylalanine, totals 15 residues. The read is trimmed to its CDR3 DNA, 45 bases read in frame from base 1. Looking up the germline V gene yields CDR1 SGHDT and CDR2 YYEEEE. The V and J segments used are TRBV5-6 and TRBJ1-2, with 8 bases in between that match TRBD1. What was sequenced was peripheral blood. The sequence came from an elderly woman in a cohort sampled during active or convalescent COVID-19. The CDR3: CASSFRNRGKNGYTF. In nucleotides, the sequence is TGTGCCAGCAGCTTTAGAAACAGGGGGAAGAATGGCTACACCTTC.